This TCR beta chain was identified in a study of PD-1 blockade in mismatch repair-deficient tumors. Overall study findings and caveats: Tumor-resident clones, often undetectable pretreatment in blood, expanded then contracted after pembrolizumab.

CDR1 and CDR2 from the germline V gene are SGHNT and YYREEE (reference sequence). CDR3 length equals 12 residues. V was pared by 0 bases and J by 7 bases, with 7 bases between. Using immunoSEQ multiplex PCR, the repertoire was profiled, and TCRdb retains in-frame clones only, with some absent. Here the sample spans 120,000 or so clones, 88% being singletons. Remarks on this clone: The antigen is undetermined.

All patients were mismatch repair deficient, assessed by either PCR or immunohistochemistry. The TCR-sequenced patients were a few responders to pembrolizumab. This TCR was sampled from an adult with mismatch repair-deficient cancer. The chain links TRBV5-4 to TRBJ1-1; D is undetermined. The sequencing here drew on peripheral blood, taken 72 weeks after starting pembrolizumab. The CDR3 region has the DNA TGTGCCAGCAGCTTGGATGGTCGTGAAGCTTTCTTT. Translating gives CASSLDGREAFF. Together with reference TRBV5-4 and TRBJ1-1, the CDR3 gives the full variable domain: ETGVTQSPTHLIKTRGQQVTLRCSSQSGHNTVSWYQQALGQGPQFIFQYYREEENGRGNFPPRFSGLQFPNYSSELNVNALELDDSALYLCASSLDGREAFFGQGTRLTVV.